This T cell receptor beta chain was sequenced during a study of blood T cell repertoires in COVID-19. The data were produced by immunoSEQ multiplex PCR, yet TCRdb's version contains in-frame clones alone and is incomplete. Here the sample spans around 94,000 clones, about 72% being singletons. Trimming took 0 bases from V and 7 from J, leaving 22 bases between them. There are 17 residues in the CDR3. CDR1 and CDR2 (germline): MNHEY, SVGEGT. This chain joins TRBV6-2 or TRBV6-3 and TRBJ2-7; D gene unclear. This sequence was found in a man aged 55-75 years with active or convalescent COVID-19. The sequenced sample consisted of peripheral blood. CDR3 nucleotide sequence: TGTGCCAGCAGTTACTCTGTAAGTCCGGTTGCTCCTAGGGAGCAGTACGTC. Translation: CASSYSVSPVAPREQYV.